These 30 T cell receptor beta chains originate from one sample sequenced in a study of blood T cells in healthy people across ages. The second PCR ran roughly 6 to 11 cycles with a sample-barcoded 5' primer and J-beta primers. One entry per CDR3 protein, called by TCRdb with MiXCR from the 5' RACE reads. The sample consists of some 1.7 million distinct CDR3 sequences, 28% of them appearing once. Sequenced material: blood. The source of these receptors is a woman younger than 45 in good health.

This clonotype has just one count. The chain combines TRBV7-9 with TRBJ1-2; D is ambiguous. CDR3 length: 17 amino acids. V was cut by 5 bases and J by 0 bases, with 19 bases left in between. Germline V gives CDR1 SEHNR, CDR2 FQNEAQ (reference sequence). The CDR3 reads CASSPTPRSMANYGYTF. CDR3 DNA sequence: TGTGCCAGCAGCCCAACCCCAAGGTCGATGGCTAACTATGGCTACACCTTC.

The J gene is TRBJ1-5, the V gene TRBV6-1; perhaps TRBD1 as D (5 bases). Trimming took off 6 bases at V and 5 bases at J, with 14 bases between the two ends. This CDR3 region has 14 residues. Looked up from germline, CDR1 is MNHNS and CDR2 is SASEGT. CDR3 sequence (DNA): TGTGCCAGCAGGACCGGCCGGGGCGATCAGCCCCAGCATTTT. This translates into CASRTGRGDQPQHF.

This clonotype has a single count. The chain uses TRBV5-1 and TRBJ1-1; possible D gene TRBD1, 5 bases. In germline, CDR1 is SGHRS, CDR2 YFSETQ. V was pared by 4 bases and J by 0 bases, with 13 bases between. The CDR3 consists of 15 residues. Written as DNA, the CDR3 is TGCGCCAGCAGCCCATGGGACGGGATGAACACTGAAGCTTTCTTT. This translates into CASSPWDGMNTEAFF.

This clonotype was seen at least ten times. The chain has TRBV29-1 and TRBJ2-7; perhaps D is TRBD1 or TRBD2 (7 bases each). Germline-derived CDR1 and CDR2 are SQVTM and ANQGSEA. V was clipped by 2 bases and J by 1 base, with 18 bases between them. The CDR3 covers 16 residues. The CDR3 sequence is CSVESLQGRESYEQYF. CDR3 sequence (DNA): TGCAGCGTTGAATCCTTACAGGGGAGGGAATCCTACGAGCAGTACTTC.

This rearrangement joins TRBV6-1 to TRBJ2-7; no definite D call. The V gene lost 7 bases and the J gene lost 0 bases, with 10 bases spanning the gap. Germline lookup yields CDR1 MNHNS and CDR2 SASEGT. The CDR3 contains 13 residues. The chain's CDR3 is CASKVLSSYEQYF. CDR3 sequence (DNA): TGTGCCAGCAAGGTCCTAAGCTCCTACGAGCAGTACTTC.

The chain couples TRBV12-3 or TRBV12-4 to TRBJ2-1; D might be TRBD2 (6 bases). V lost 1 base and J lost 2, with 12 bases in between. The CDR3 is 16 amino acids. The CDR3 DNA sequence: TGTGCCAGCAGTTTAGGGAGGGCCCGGGCCTACAATGAGCAGTTCTTC. Translated: CASSLGRARAYNEQFF.

The V call is TRBV20-1, the J call TRBJ2-3, with D possibly TRBD1 on 5 matching bases. CDR1 is DFQATT and CDR2 is SNEGSKA in the germline V gene (reference sequence). This CDR3 is built from 14 residues. Trimming shortened V by 1 base and J by 2 bases, and 10 bases separated the two germline ends. In nucleotides, the CDR3 is TGCAGTGCTAGAGGGTACGGACACACAGATACGCAGTATTTT. Residues: CSARGYGHTDTQYF.

This clonotype was observed a few times. The chain recombines TRBV20-1 with TRBJ2-2; D is perhaps TRBD2 (6 bases). CDR1 is DFQATT and CDR2 is SNEGSKA in the germline V gene (reference sequence). The CDR3 totals 16 residues. V was pared by 1 base and J by 1 base, with 13 bases between. CDR3 sequence reads: CSARALAGGNTGELFF. CDR3 coding DNA: TGCAGTGCTAGAGCCCTAGCCGGGGGGAACACCGGGGAGCTGTTTTTT.

This clonotype was counted between two and nine times. This rearrangement joins TRBV6-5 to TRBJ2-1, with 13 bases lining up with TRBD2. The germline CDR1 and CDR2 sequences are MNHEY and SVGAGI. After removal of 4 bases from V and 0 bases from J, the junction contained 3 bases not matched to a gene. The CDR3 loop spans 17 amino acids. CDR3 amino acids: CASSFRLAGGSYNEQFF. The CDR3 DNA is TGTGCCAGCAGTTTTCGACTAGCGGGAGGCTCCTACAATGAGCAGTTCTTC.

In its sample, this clonotype was seen a few times. The genes are TRBV7-9 and TRBJ2-5; 9 bases agree with TRBD2. The CDR3 covers 15 residues. CDR1 and CDR2 from the germline V gene are SEHNR and FQNEAQ (reference sequence). V dropped 5 bases and J dropped 7; count of bases not matched to a gene: 11. In nucleotides, the CDR3 is TGTGCCAGCAGCCAACGTCCAGCGGGGGGAGGGACCCAGTACTTC. Translation: CASSQRPAGGGTQYF.

This clonotype appeared a few times. The V and J genes are TRBV18 and TRBJ1-2, with D unresolved. The CDR3 runs 15 residues. V dropped 5 bases and J dropped 1 base, with 14 bases sitting between them. Germline CDR1 is KGHSH and CDR2 is LQKENI. The CDR3: CASSSGPNFNYGYTF. DNA for the CDR3: TGTGCCAGCTCATCCGGGCCGAACTTTAACTATGGCTACACCTTC.

Comments on this clonotype: Given the absence of the conserved phenylalanine or tryptophan at the CDR3 end, a read error is likely. CDR3 in DNA: TGTGCCAGCAGGGAAATTACAGGGTTTGGGGCCAACGTCCTGACTTGC. Translated, it gives CASREITGFGANVLTC. This rearrangement joins TRBV5-5 to TRBJ2-6; D perhaps matches TRBD1 (6 bases). The CDR3 loop spans 16 amino acids. Per germline, CDR1 SGHKS and CDR2 YYEKEE (reference sequence). Trimming shortened V by 5 bases and J by 3 bases, and 15 bases separated the two germline ends.

As for this clonotype: One end of the junction is discordant with germline, which a read error may explain. The chain carries TRBV6-5 and TRBJ1-2; the D gene is possibly TRBD1 (6 bases). CDR3 length: 15 amino acids. Germline-derived CDR1 and CDR2 are MNHEY and SVGAGI. CDR3 DNA sequence: TGTTCCAGCAGTAACTTCAGGACAGAGCTCTATGGCTACACCTTC. This encodes CSSSNFRTELYGYTF.

This clonotype was observed at least ten times. The V call is TRBV29-1, the J call TRBJ2-7; 11 bases line up with TRBD2. J gave up 4 bases and V 4 bases, and 6 bases lay outside the gene matches. This CDR3 has 14 amino acids. CDR1 is SQVTM, CDR2 ANQGSEA, per germline. CDR3 loop: CSVVTLAGGYEQYF. The CDR3 nucleotides read TGCAGCGTTGTGACCCTAGCGGGAGGTTACGAGCAGTACTTC.

For the CDR3, the DNA is TGTGCCAGCAGTTACATTCTCGGTCGAGGTAGAGAGACCCAGTACTTC. This encodes CASSYILGRGRETQYF. The chain combines TRBV6-2 or TRBV6-3 with TRBJ2-5; D call uncertain. The CDR3 sequence is 16 residues long. Germline CDR1 MNHEY, CDR2 SVGEGT. V lost 2 bases, J lost 4 bases, and 17 bases lay in between.

V gene TRBV5-1 combines with J gene TRBJ2-3, with 8 bases that match TRBD1. The germline V gene encodes CDR1 SGHRS and CDR2 YFSETQ. The CDR3 runs 15 residues. With V trimmed by 4 bases and J by 5 bases, 9 bases remained unmatched. The CDR3 loop is CASSPTTGVEDTQYF. CDR3 DNA: TGCGCCAGCAGCCCCACGACAGGGGTGGAAGATACGCAGTATTTT. Supplemented by reference TRBV5-1 and TRBJ2-3, the full variable domain reads KAGVTQTPRYLIKTRGQQVTLSCSPISGHRSVSWYQQTPGQGLQFLFEYFSETQRNKGNFPGRFSGRQFSNSRSEMNVSTLELGDSALYLCASSPTTGVEDTQYFGPGTRLTVL.

The chain has TRBV2 and TRBJ2-5; 10 bases align to TRBD2. Germline V lookup: CDR1 SNHLY, CDR2 FYNNEI. The CDR3 length is 16 residues. J gave up 5 bases and V 4 bases, and 10 bases lay outside the gene matches. Here the CDR3 reads CASSGPSGSQWETQYF. CDR3 in DNA: TGTGCCAGCAGTGGGCCTAGCGGGAGCCAGTGGGAGACCCAGTACTTC.

The chain is built from TRBV28 and TRBJ2-3, with D perhaps matching TRBD1 or TRBD2 (5 bases each). CDR1 and CDR2 (germline): MDHEN, SYDVKM. With 6 bases removed from V and 10 bases from J, the gap between germline ends came to 14 bases. The CDR3 consists of 12 residues. The CDR3 here is CASSWTRDPQYF. CDR3 sequence (DNA): TGTGCCAGCAGCTGGACCCGGGACCCGCAGTATTTT.

This clonotype was recorded many times. CDR3 in amino acids: CASSSEGARSDTQYF. CDR3 bases: TGTGCCAGCAGCTCCGAGGGGGCTAGGTCAGATACGCAGTATTTT. The V call is TRBV11-2, the J call TRBJ2-3, with 7 bases that match TRBD1. The CDR3 is 15 amino acids. Germline V gene data show CDR1 as SGHAT and CDR2 as FQNNGV. The V gene end was trimmed by 4 bases and the J gene end by 4 bases; junction bases not matched to a gene: 8.

Points on this clonotype: At one of its ends the junction is not consistent with the germline gene, which may arise from a read error. V and J are TRBV5-5 and TRBJ2-3, with no clear D. Germline V gene data show CDR1 as SGHKS and CDR2 as YYEKEE (reference sequence). CDR3 length equals 14 residues. CDR3 sequence (DNA): TGTGCCGGCAGCTTTGGGTCTATCACAGATACGCAGTATTTT. It encodes CAGSFGSITDTQYF.

This clonotype occurred many times. V is TRBV5-1 and J is TRBJ2-1; D is perhaps TRBD2 (5 bases). CDR1 SGHRS and CDR2 YFSETQ come from the germline V gene. Trimming removed 6 bases at V and 8 bases at J, with 18 bases between. This CDR3 has 14 residues. DNA of the CDR3: TGCGCCAGCACAGAACTTCTAGCTGGCGATGAGCAGTTCTTC. This sequence encodes CASTELLAGDEQFF.

V gene TRBV25-1 combines with J gene TRBJ2-1; D is tentatively TRBD1 or TRBD2 (5 bases each). Germline values: CDR1 MGHDK, CDR2 SYGVNS. The CDR3 sequence is 12 residues long. The ends were cut back, 8 bases at V and 8 bases at J, with 13 bases in the middle. CDR3 protein: CASVGVFDEQFF. DNA for the CDR3: TGTGCCAGCGTGGGGGTTTTCGATGAGCAGTTCTTC.

This clonotype was detected ten times or more. The gene calls are TRBV7-9 and TRBJ2-5; possible D gene TRBD2, 5 bases. This CDR3 region has 13 residues. The germline V gene encodes CDR1 SEHNR and CDR2 FQNEAQ (reference sequence). V gave up 5 bases and J gave up 5 bases, with 12 bases separating them. The CDR3 reads CASSGLEGETQYF. CDR3 nucleotides: TGTGCCAGCAGCGGTTTAGAGGGTGAGACCCAGTACTTC. The entire variable domain, with the rest obtained from reference TRBV7-9 and TRBJ2-5, is as follows: DTGVSQNPRHKITKRGQNVTFRCDPISEHNRLYWYRQTLGQGPEFLTYFQNEAQLEKSRLLSDRFSAERPKGSFSTLEIQRTEQGDSAMYLCASSGLEGETQYFGPGTRLLVL.

Worth noting for this clonotype: A much bigger clone sits one base away, suggesting this may be a read error. The J gene is TRBJ2-7, the V gene TRBV6-5; the match to TRBD2 covers 9 bases. The V and J ends lost 6 bases and 7 bases, in that order; junction bases with no gene match: 16. The CDR3 extends over 16 amino acids. Germline values: CDR1 MNHEY, CDR2 SVGAGI. CDR3 DNA: TGTGCCAGCAGCCCTACTAGCGGGCTATCCTACAATGAGCAGTACTTC. Protein sequence: CASSPTSGLSYNEQYF.

Comment on this clonotype: Germline is not matched at one junction end, which may reflect a read error. The genes are TRBV7-9 and TRBJ1-2; no clear D gene. The CDR3 is 14 residues long. In germline, CDR1 is SEHNR, CDR2 FQNEAQ (reference sequence). CDR3 sequence reads: CASGLAPWTYGYTF. The DNA of the CDR3 is TGTGCCAGCGGCTTAGCGCCCTGGACCTATGGCTACACCTTC.

The chain carries TRBV24-1 and TRBJ2-3; 10 bases fit TRBD2. J lost 2 bases, V lost 3 bases, and 4 bases had no gene match. Germline V gene data show CDR1 as KGHDR and CDR2 as SFDVKD. This CDR3 comprises 16 residues. The CDR3 sequence: CATSDHSGGTTDTQYF. The CDR3, as DNA: TGTGCCACCAGTGATCATAGCGGGGGGACCACAGATACGCAGTATTTT.

This clonotype was picked up a small number of times. The chain is built from TRBV18 and TRBJ1-2; 11 bases align to TRBD1. J gave up 3 bases and V 5 bases, and 8 bases lay outside the gene matches. Germline assignment: CDR1 KGHSH and CDR2 LQKENI. This CDR3 comprises 16 residues. The CDR3 nucleotides read TGTGCCAGCTCAAGGGGACAGGGGGACTCTTACTATGGCTACACCTTC. It encodes CASSRGQGDSYYGYTF.

This clonotype came up a few times. V is TRBV7-2 and J is TRBJ1-6; no reliable D call. The CDR3 covers 14 residues. Trimming pared 1 base from V and 9 bases from J, leaving 10 bases between. CDR1 and CDR2 (germline): SGHTA, FQGNSA. CDR3 residues: CASSLGLAISPLHF. CDR3 in DNA: TGTGCCAGCAGCTTAGGGCTGGCAATTTCACCCCTCCACTTT. Looking up the rest from reference TRBV7-2 and TRBJ1-6 gives the full variable domain: GAGVSQSPSNKVTEKGKDVELRCDPISGHTALYWYRQSLGQGLEFLIYFQGNSAPDKSGLPSDRFSAERTGGSVSTLTIQRTQQEDSAVYLCASSLGLAISPLHFGNGTRLTVT.

This clonotype was recorded a few times. The V call is TRBV12-3 or TRBV12-4, the J call TRBJ2-1, with 8 bases lining up with TRBD2. With V trimmed by 0 bases and J by 15 bases, 7 bases remained unmatched. This CDR3 has 13 residues. CDR3 residues: CASSLAPAGVRFF. Here the CDR3 DNA reads TGTGCCAGCAGTTTAGCTCCAGCGGGGGTCAGGTTCTTC.

This rearrangement joins TRBV27 to TRBJ2-7; tentatively, D is TRBD1 (5 bases). Germline CDR1 MNHEY, CDR2 SMNVEV (reference sequence). Trimming stripped 6 bases from V and 2 bases from J, with 17 bases between. The CDR3 is 15 residues long. Here the CDR3 DNA reads TGTGCCAGCAGCCAAGGACGGACACCAGCCTACGAGCAGTACTTC. This gives the protein CASSQGRTPAYEQYF.